The source of this T cell receptor beta chain is a study of shared T cell receptors in the human thymus. This clone was detected only once. Libraries were prepared by immunoSEQ multiplex PCR; TCRdb keeps only in-frame clonotypes and omits some of them. The data hold over 350,000 clones, with more than 85% observed a single time. The receptor was derived from a human donor. The sequenced sample consisted of thymocytes.

The CDR3 loop reads CSARLPYEQYF. For the CDR3, the DNA is TGCAGTGCTAGACTTCCCTACGAGCAGTACTTC. The chain links TRBV20-1 to TRBJ2-7; no clear D. Germline CDR1 is DFQATT and CDR2 is SNEGSKA (reference sequence). This CDR3 has 11 residues. V dropped 2 bases and J dropped 2 bases, with 4 bases sitting between them.